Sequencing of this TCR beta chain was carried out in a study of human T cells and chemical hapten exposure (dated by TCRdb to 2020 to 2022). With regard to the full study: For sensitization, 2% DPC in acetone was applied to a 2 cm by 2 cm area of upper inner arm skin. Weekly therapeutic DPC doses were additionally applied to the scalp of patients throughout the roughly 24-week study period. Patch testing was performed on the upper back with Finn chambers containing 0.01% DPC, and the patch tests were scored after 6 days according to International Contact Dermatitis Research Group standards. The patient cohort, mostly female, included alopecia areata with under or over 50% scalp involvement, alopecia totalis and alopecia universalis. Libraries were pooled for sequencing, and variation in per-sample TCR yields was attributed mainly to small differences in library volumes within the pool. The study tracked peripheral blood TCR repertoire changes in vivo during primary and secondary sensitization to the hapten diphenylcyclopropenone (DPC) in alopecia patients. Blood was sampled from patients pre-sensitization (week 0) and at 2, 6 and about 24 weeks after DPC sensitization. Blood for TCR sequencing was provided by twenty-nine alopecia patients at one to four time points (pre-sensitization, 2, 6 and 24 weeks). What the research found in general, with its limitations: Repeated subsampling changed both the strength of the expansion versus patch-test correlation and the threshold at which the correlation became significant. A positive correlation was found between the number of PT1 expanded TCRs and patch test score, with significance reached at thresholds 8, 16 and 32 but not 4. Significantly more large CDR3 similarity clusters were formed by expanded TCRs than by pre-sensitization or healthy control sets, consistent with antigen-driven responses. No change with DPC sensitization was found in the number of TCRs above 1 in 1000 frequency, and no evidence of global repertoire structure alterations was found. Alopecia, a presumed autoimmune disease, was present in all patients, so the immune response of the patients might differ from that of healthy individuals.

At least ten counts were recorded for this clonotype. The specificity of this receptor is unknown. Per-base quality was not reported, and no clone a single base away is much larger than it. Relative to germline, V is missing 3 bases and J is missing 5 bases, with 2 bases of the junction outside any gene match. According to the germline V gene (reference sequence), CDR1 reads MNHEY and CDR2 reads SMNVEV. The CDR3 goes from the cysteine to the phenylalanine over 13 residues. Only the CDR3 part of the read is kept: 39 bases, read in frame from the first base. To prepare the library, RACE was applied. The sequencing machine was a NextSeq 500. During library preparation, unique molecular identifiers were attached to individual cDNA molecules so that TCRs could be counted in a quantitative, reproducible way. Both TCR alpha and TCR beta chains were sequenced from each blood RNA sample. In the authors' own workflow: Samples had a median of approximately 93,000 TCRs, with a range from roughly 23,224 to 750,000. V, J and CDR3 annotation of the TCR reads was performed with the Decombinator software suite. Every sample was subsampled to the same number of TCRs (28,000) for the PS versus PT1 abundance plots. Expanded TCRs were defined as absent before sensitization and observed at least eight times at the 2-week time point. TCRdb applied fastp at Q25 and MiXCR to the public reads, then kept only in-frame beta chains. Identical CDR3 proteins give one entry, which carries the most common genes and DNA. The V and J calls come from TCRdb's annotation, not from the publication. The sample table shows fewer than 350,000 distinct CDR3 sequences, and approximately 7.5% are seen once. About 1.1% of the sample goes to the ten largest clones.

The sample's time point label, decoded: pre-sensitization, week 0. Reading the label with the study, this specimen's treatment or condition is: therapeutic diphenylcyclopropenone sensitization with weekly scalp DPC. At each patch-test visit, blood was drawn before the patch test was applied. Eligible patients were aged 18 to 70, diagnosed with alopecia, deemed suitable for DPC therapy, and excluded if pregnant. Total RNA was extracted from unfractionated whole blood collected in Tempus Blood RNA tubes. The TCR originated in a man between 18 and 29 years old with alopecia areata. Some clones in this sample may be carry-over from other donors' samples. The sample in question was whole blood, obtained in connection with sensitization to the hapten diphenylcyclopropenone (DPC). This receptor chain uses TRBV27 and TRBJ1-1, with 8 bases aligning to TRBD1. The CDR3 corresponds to CASSLRQGTEAFF. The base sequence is TGTGCCAGCAGTTTGCGACAGGGGACTGAAGCTTTCTTT.